This T cell receptor (beta chain) stems from a study of T cell responses to AZD1222 COVID-19 vaccine. Study-wide results and caveats: Per reports, nearly half of all spike-specific TCRs target regions that are unmutated in variants. The breadth and depth of Spike-specific TCRs increased once two AZD1222 doses had been given. Spike-wide vaccine-associated CD4 TCRs dominated at 160-218 and 743-854. Clonal diversity was possibly underestimated, and the donors were mostly white British, with more females.

Sequencing used immunoSEQ multiplex PCR; TCRdb keeps in-frame clones, though not all of them. The data show over 100,000 clones, 65% to 90% seen once. V lost 5 bases and J lost 2, with 15 bases in between. In germline, CDR1 is SEHNR, CDR2 FQNEAQ (reference sequence). The length of the CDR3 is 15 residues. Worth noting for this clone: The antigen remains undetermined.

J is TRBJ2-5 and V is TRBV7-9; D ambiguous. Here the sequenced sample was peripheral blood, taken 28 days after the second dose of the MenACWY control vaccine. This receptor was identified in an adult who received the MenACWY meningococcal vaccine as a control. The CDR3 spells CASSPLSAIQETQYF. The CDR3 region has the DNA TGTGCCAGCAGCCCCCTAAGCGCTATACAAGAGACCCAGTACTTC.